Below, one TCR beta chain is given with its context. Its cognate antigen is unknown. These data originate in a study of early T cells in non-severe SARS-CoV-2 infection. Background on the study: Chains were unpaired, as sequencing was done on bulk RNA from unsorted whole blood. Notes on the study in general: There was a bias toward anti-spike CD8 responses in VDJdb matching, which missed private and CD4 specificities.

The CDR3 has 15 residues. Germline V lookup: CDR1 MNHEY, CDR2 SVGEGT. Trimming at V came to 6 bases and at J to 1 base, leaving 6 bases not matched to a gene. Unique molecular identifiers tagged individual cDNA molecules. TCRdb independently ran MiXCR on the 5' RACE reads; one entry per CDR3 protein. The sample has 40,000 to 55,000 distinct CDR3 sequences, around 10% seen once; the top ten hold 8% to 10%. This clonotype was sampled from an adult who was a healthcare worker with PCR-confirmed SARS-CoV-2 infection or an uninfected control (not recorded which). The specimen was whole blood. The rearrangement joins TRBV6-2 or TRBV6-3 to TRBJ2-5; 9 bases agree with TRBD1. The CDR3, as DNA: TGTGCCAGCAGCGATTACAGGGGGCTCCAAGAGACCCAGTACTTC. Encoded protein: CASSDYRGLQETQYF.